These 23 T cell receptor beta chains share one sample of origin, sequenced in a study of tumor-infiltrating lymphocytes in primary liver carcinoma. Constant-region priming of roughly 0.45 ug total RNA yielded TCR beta cDNA. Three-round nested multiplex PCR performed with slightly modified ARM-PCR produced the TCR beta libraries. TRBV1-TRBV30 forward and Cbeta reverse primers drove the first two roughly 11-cycle rounds. TCRdb re-called the multiplex PCR reads with MiXCR, one entry per CDR3 protein. The data show 190,000 or so distinct CDR3 sequences, with almost 65% seen just once and 6% to 8.5% held by the top ten. Alongside blood RNA obtained from unsorted whole blood, germline DNA was also extracted. The sequencing sample was made of peripheral blood. The source of these receptors is a woman aged 60-75 years with primary liver carcinoma and hepatitis B virus infection.

For this clonotype: It may be a read error: a sequence one base away is much more abundant. The chain carries TRBV5-4 and TRBJ1-1; 8 nucleotides agree with TRBD1. The CDR3 covers 13 residues. Germline V gives CDR1 SGHNT, CDR2 YYREEE (reference sequence). CDR3 region: CVSSFGQGTEAFF. DNA for the CDR3: TGTGTCAGCAGCTTTGGACAGGGTACTGAAGCTTTCTTT.

In the case of this clonotype: This could be a read error, since a much larger clone is one nucleotide away. The chain uses TRBV5-6 and TRBJ1-2; D remains ambiguous. This CDR3 has 12 amino acids. Germline V gives CDR1 SGHDT, CDR2 YYEEEE. The CDR3: CTSSLGHYGYTF. The CDR3 DNA sequence: TGTACCAGCAGCTTAGGCCACTATGGCTACACCTTC.

In regard to this clonotype: At one boundary the junction diverges from the germline segment, which might be a read error. The V and J genes are TRBV11-2 and TRBJ2-7, with D tentatively TRBD2 (6 bases). The CDR3 is 14 residues long. Germline CDR1 SGHAT, CDR2 FQNNGV. CDR3 sequence: CASNLGGTLYVQYF. For the CDR3, the DNA is TGTGCCAGCAATCTAGGCGGGACCCTCTACGTGCAGTACTTC.

About this clonotype: One end of the junction varies from germline; a read error may be responsible. The V call is TRBV30, the J call TRBJ2-2; tentative D call: TRBD1 (5 bases). CDR1 is GTSNPN and CDR2 is SVGIG in the germline V gene (reference sequence). The CDR3 covers 13 residues. The DNA of the CDR3 is TGTGCCTGGACAGGGATGCTCACCGTGGAGCCGTTTTTT. Translation gives CAWTGMLTVEPFF.

Note on this clonotype: An end of the junction differs from the germline gene, which may be a read error. V gene TRBV11-3 combines with J gene TRBJ2-2, with 8 bases fitting TRBD2. The CDR3 spans 15 residues. Germline CDR1 reads SGHNT; CDR2 reads YENEEA. The CDR3 loop reads CAGRPGTSSTGELIF. As DNA, the CDR3 is TGTGCCGGCAGACCCGGGACTAGTTCCACCGGGGAGCTGATTTTT.

This clonotype was seen more than once but under ten times. The chain carries TRBV28 and TRBJ1-5; 8 positions match TRBD1. Germline CDR1 MDHEN, CDR2 SYDVKM. V gave up 6 bases and J gave up 1 base; unmatched junction bases: 14. The CDR3 length is 18 residues. The DNA of the CDR3 is TGTGCCAGCAGACCCAAATATGGACAGGGATGGAGCAATCAGCCCCAGCATTTT. Translating it yields CASRPKYGQGWSNQPQHF.

Regarding this clonotype: This is likely a read error, given that the CDR3 carries no conserved phenylalanine or tryptophan at its end. This chain joins TRBV11-2 and TRBJ2-1; TRBD2 agrees at 8 bases. CDR3 length: 15 amino acids. In germline, CDR1 is SGHAT, CDR2 FQNNGV. CDR3 sequence (DNA): TGTGCCAGTAGCTTGAGACTAGCGATGGGCAATGAGCAGTTCTTA. This encodes CASSLRLAMGNEQFL.

The chain is built from TRBV7-9 and TRBJ2-4; 7 bases map to TRBD2. Per germline, CDR1 SEHNR and CDR2 FQNEAQ (reference sequence). Unmatched junction bases numbered 3, after V lost 1 base and J lost 0 bases. There are 16 residues in the CDR3. CDR3 residues: CASSLGEGSAKNIQYF. The CDR3 nucleotides are TGTGCCAGCAGCTTAGGGGAGGGCTCAGCCAAAAACATTCAGTACTTC.

This chain connects TRBV5-1 to TRBJ2-1; 7 bases match TRBD1. J gave up 6 bases and V 4 bases, and 7 bases lay outside the gene matches. The germline V gene encodes CDR1 SGHRS and CDR2 YFSETQ. The CDR3 loop spans 14 amino acids. CDR3 DNA: TGCGCCAGCAGCCCAACACAGGGGATCAATGAGCAGTTCTTC. This sequence encodes CASSPTQGINEQFF.

With respect to this clonotype: A read error may account for a junction end that differs from germline. The chain is built from TRBV29-1 and TRBJ2-1; either TRBD1 or TRBD2 may fit D (5 bases each). The length of the CDR3 is 12 residues. Per the germline V gene, CDR1 is SQVTM and CDR2 is ANQGSEA. CDR3 nucleotide sequence: TGTAGCGTTATGGGGCTTAACAATGAGCAGTTCTTC. This gives the protein CSVMGLNNEQFF.

In its sample, this clonotype is medium-sized. V gene TRBV11-1 combines with J gene TRBJ2-5, with no clear D. This CDR3 spans 15 amino acids. The V end lost 0 bases, the J end lost 4 bases, and 12 bases lay between the germline ends. The germline V gene encodes CDR1 SGHAT and CDR2 FQDESV (reference sequence). CDR3 sequence reads: CASSLALTSGETQYF. In nucleotides, the CDR3 is TGTGCCAGCAGCTTAGCGCTAACGAGTGGAGAGACCCAGTACTTC.

A word on this clonotype: A much larger clone lies one base from this, so it may be a read error. The CDR3 does not close with the conserved phenylalanine or tryptophan, likely indicating a read error. The chain is built from TRBV5-4 and TRBJ2-1; TRBD1 matches at 9 bases. The germline V gene encodes CDR1 SGHNT and CDR2 YYREEE (reference sequence). The CDR3 length is 14 residues. V was clipped by 4 bases and J by 7 bases; unmatched bases: 6. The CDR3 protein is CASSPGQGRNEQFS. CDR3 nucleotides: TGTGCCAGCAGCCCGGGACAGGGTAGGAATGAGCAGTTCTCC.

This clonotype was seen repeatedly, ten times or more. The chain employs TRBV5-5 and TRBJ2-1; D unclear. Per the germline V gene, CDR1 is SGHKS and CDR2 is YYEKEE (reference sequence). With 3 bases removed from V and 8 bases from J, the gap between germline ends came to 24 bases. This CDR3 spans 17 amino acids. The CDR3 region is CASSSLLRSGYMYEQFF. DNA of the CDR3: TGTGCCAGCAGCTCCCTACTACGATCGGGTTATATGTATGAGCAGTTCTTC.

As for this clonotype: One end of the junction fails to match germline, which may point to a read error. V is TRBV7-9 and J is TRBJ2-2; D possibly corresponds to TRBD2 (7 bases). The CDR3 consists of 17 residues. The germline V gene encodes CDR1 SEHNR and CDR2 FQNEAQ (reference sequence). The CDR3 spells CASSLSAGLANTGGPFF. The CDR3 nucleotides are TGTGCAAGCAGCTTATCGGCAGGGCTCGCGAACACCGGGGGGCCGTTTTTT. Based on the CDR3 plus reference TRBV7-9 and TRBJ2-2, the full variable domain is DTGVSQNPRHKITKRGQNVTFRCDPISEHNRLYWYRQTLGQGPEFLTYFQNEAQLEKSRLLSDRFSAERPKGSFSTLEIQRTEQGDSAMYLCASSLSAGLANTGGPFFGEGSRLTVL.

V usage is TRBV11-3 and J usage is TRBJ2-3, with D possibly TRBD2 on 6 matching bases. The germline V gene encodes CDR1 SGHNT and CDR2 YENEEA. V was cut by 4 bases and J by 4 bases, with 24 bases left in between. This CDR3 spans 18 amino acids. DNA for the CDR3: TGTGCCAGCAGCTCGGGGTCGACTCGAGGACTATCGGCAGATACGCAGTATTTT. Protein: CASSSGSTRGLSADTQYF.

CDR3 nucleotides: TGTGCCATCAGTGAGTCGATCCTCGGGGGTTCCTATGTGCAGTACTTC. Its protein is CAISESILGGSYVQYF. The chain links TRBV10-3 to TRBJ2-7; D might be TRBD2 (6 bases). This CDR3 contains 16 residues. Deletions cut 0 bases from V and 9 bases from J, with 21 bases between. From germline, CDR1 is ENHRY and CDR2 SYGVKD.

Turning to this clonotype: Just one base apart from a much larger clone, this may be a read error. The rearrangement joins TRBV6-1 to TRBJ2-1; weak D call: TRBD1 (7 bases). CDR3 length: 21 residues. The ends were cut back, 7 bases at V and 0 bases at J, with 31 bases in the middle. Per germline, CDR1 MNHNS and CDR2 SASEGT. The CDR3 sequence is CASNVLGGGRGRLGSYNEQFF. CDR3 nucleotides: TGTGCCAGCAATGTCTTAGGGGGCGGCAGGGGAAGACTAGGCTCCTACAATGAGCAGTTCTTC.

This clonotype is categorized as medium-sized (0.01 to 0.1%). This chain connects TRBV11-2 to TRBJ2-7, with TRBD2 as a possible D gene (6 bases). Germline V gives CDR1 SGHAT, CDR2 FQNNGV. The CDR3 length is 13 residues. The V end was cut by 1 base, the J end by 3 bases, with 7 bases between. CDR3 DNA: TGTGCCAGCAGCTTAGGCGGGAACTACGAGCAGTACTTC. Translating gives CASSLGGNYEQYF.

Notes on this clonotype: A much bigger clone sits one base away, suggesting this may be a read error. This rearrangement joins TRBV5-1 to TRBJ2-1, with 15 bases identical to TRBD2. This CDR3 region has 18 residues. CDR1 is SGHRS and CDR2 is YFSETQ in the germline V gene. As DNA, the CDR3 is TGCGCCAGCAGCGACCGGGGGACTAGCGGGAGGTTGGCCAATAAGCAGTTCTTC. This codes for CASSDRGTSGRLANKQFF.

This chain connects TRBV11-2 to TRBJ2-5; D possibly corresponds to TRBD2 (6 bases). The CDR3 has 17 amino acids. The V gene's germline CDR1 is SGHAT and CDR2 FQNNGV. V was clipped by 3 bases and J by 0 bases, with 17 bases between them. The chain's CDR3 is CASSLRGRWMYQETQYF. In DNA, the CDR3 is TGTGCCAGCAGCTTGCGGGGTAGATGGATGTACCAAGAGACCCAGTACTTC.

About this clonotype: A much larger clone lies one base from this, so it may be a read error. The CDR3 here is CASSATFGQGWELFF. In DNA form, the CDR3 reads TGTGCCAGCAGTGCTACCTTTGGACAGGGTTGGGAGCTGTTTTTT. The chain couples TRBV12-3 or TRBV12-4 to TRBJ2-2; 8 bases fit TRBD1. The trim removed 5 bases at V and 9 bases at J, leaving 11 bases unmatched. The CDR3 is 15 amino acids.

The CDR3 nucleotides read TGTGCCATGGAACAGGGGTATAATCAGCCCCAGCATTTT. Translating gives CAMEQGYNQPQHF. The chain combines TRBV30 with TRBJ1-5, with 7 bases matching TRBD1. The CDR3 is 13 amino acids. V lost 8 bases to trimming and J lost 4 bases; unmatched junction nucleotides: 8. In germline, CDR1 is GTSNPN, CDR2 SVGIG (reference sequence).

This clonotype has just a few counts. The chain joins TRBV5-6 to TRBJ2-7, with D possibly TRBD1 on 6 matching bases. From germline, CDR1 is SGHDT and CDR2 YYEEEE. The length of the CDR3 is 13 residues. V was shortened by 4 bases and J by 3 bases, with 11 bases between the two germline ends. The CDR3 reads CASSPRGFYEQYF. The CDR3 DNA reads as TGTGCCAGCAGCCCGAGGGGGTTCTACGAGCAGTACTTC.